One and the same sample provided the 26 T cell receptor beta chains below, sequenced in a study of T cells in Graves' hyperthyroidism and ophthalmopathy. Regions amplified from RNA transcripts were the TCR beta CDR3 regions. The TCR CDR3 first-round RT-PCR relied on the HTBI primer set. TCRdb processed the multiplex PCR reads anew with MiXCR; each CDR3 protein has one entry. The sample comprises 600,000 to 900,000 distinct CDR3 sequences, 15% to 20% of which are singletons, and around 7.7% rests with the top ten. Specimen: blood. All receptors come from a man between 18 and 29 years old with Graves' hyperthyroidism.

This clonotype has ten or more counts. CDR3 loop: CASSPRAAVETQYF. In DNA, the CDR3 is TGTGCCAGCTCACCCCGGGCTGCAGTGGAGACCCAGTACTTC. The chain employs TRBV18 and TRBJ2-5; D unresolved. CDR1 and CDR2 (germline): KGHSH, LQKENI. V lost 3 bases and J lost 5, with 13 bases in between. CDR3 length equals 14 residues.

The chain recombines TRBV20-1 with TRBJ1-1, with D hard to call. The CDR3 contains 14 residues. Looked up from germline, CDR1 is DFQATT and CDR2 is SNEGSKA (reference sequence). Trimming stripped 3 bases from V and 3 bases from J, with 14 bases between. CDR3 loop: CSARNVFGDTEAFF. The DNA for the CDR3 is TGCAGTGCTAGGAACGTTTTCGGGGACACTGAAGCTTTCTTT.

Many counts were recorded for this clonotype. The rearrangement joins TRBV20-1 to TRBJ2-1, with D perhaps assigned TRBD1 or TRBD2 (7 bases each). V was shortened by 4 bases and J by 8 bases, with 21 bases between the two germline ends. This CDR3 is 15 amino acids long. CDR1 is DFQATT and CDR2 is SNEGSKA in the germline V gene (reference sequence). The CDR3 sequence: CSATNRGGPRDEQFF. CDR3 coding DNA: TGCAGTGCTACCAACAGGGGAGGGCCTAGAGATGAGCAGTTCTTC.

This clonotype was found many times. The rearrangement uses TRBV18 and TRBJ2-3; TRBD2 is a possible D gene (5 bases). V was clipped by 1 base and J by 0 bases, with 11 bases between them. The CDR3 contains 16 residues. The germline V gene has CDR1 KGHSH and CDR2 LQKENI. The CDR3 spells CASSPLASVSTDTQYF. CDR3 nucleotide sequence: TGTGCCAGCTCACCACTAGCGTCCGTCAGCACAGATACGCAGTATTTT.

This clonotype has ten or more counts. At one of its ends the junction is not consistent with the germline gene, which may arise from a read error. The chain employs TRBV10-1 and TRBJ2-1; D call uncertain. CDR3 length equals 11 residues. CDR1 is WNHNN, CDR2 SYGVQD, per germline (reference sequence). The CDR3 nucleotides read TGTGCTAGTGGTAGTTACAATGAGCAGTTCTTC. Its translation: CASGSYNEQFF.

The chain employs TRBV7-9 and TRBJ2-1; 7 positions agree with TRBD2. The CDR3 is 15 residues long. Germline V gene sequence: CDR1 SEHNR, CDR2 FQNEAQ (reference sequence). J gave up 3 bases and V 5 bases, and 7 bases lay outside the gene matches. The CDR3 region has the DNA TGTGCCAGCAGCCGGAGCGGGAAAGACTACAATGAGCAGTTCTTC. Encoded protein: CASSRSGKDYNEQFF.

Notes on this clonotype: This may be a read error, as it is one base from a much larger clone. Here the CDR3 omits its conserved ending phenylalanine or tryptophan, so a read error is the likely source. The chain recombines TRBV7-2 with TRBJ2-3, with D tentatively TRBD2 (5 bases). The CDR3 runs 14 residues. Per germline, CDR1 SGHTA and CDR2 FQGNSA. Trimming pared 1 base from V and 2 bases from J, leaving 7 bases between. CDR3 in DNA: TGTGCCAGCAGCTTAGAGCGGTACACAGATACGCAGTATTTA. Protein sequence: CASSLERYTDTQYL.

This clonotype appeared a few times. V is TRBV4-3 and J is TRBJ2-7, with 7 nucleotides matching TRBD2. Germline trimming cut 0 bases from V and 0 bases from J; bases unmatched to any gene: 8. Germline V lookup: CDR1 LGHNA, CDR2 YSLEER. This CDR3 region has 17 residues. The DNA for the CDR3 is TGCGCCAGCAGCCAAGAAGATTGGGAGGGTAGCTCCTACGAGCAGTACTTC. It translates to CASSQEDWEGSSYEQYF.

This clonotype was detected only a few times. The chain carries TRBV7-2 and TRBJ2-3; TRBD1 is a possible D gene (5 bases). The CDR3 runs 13 residues. Between the trimmed V and J ends, which lost 3 bases and 4 bases, there was a span of 8 bases. Germline CDR1 SGHTA, CDR2 FQGNSA. The CDR3 loop is CASSLDMSDTQYF. DNA for the CDR3: TGTGCCAGCAGCTTGGACATGTCAGATACGCAGTATTTT.

This clonotype was observed a few times. V is TRBV10-2 and J is TRBJ1-5; 9 bases are a match to TRBD1. The CDR3 consists of 15 residues. V shed 6 bases and J 4 bases; nucleotides not matched to a gene: 7. The germline CDR1 and CDR2 sequences are WSHSY and SAAADI. CDR3 in amino acids: CASRVTGGENQPQHF. The DNA for the CDR3 is TGCGCCAGCAGAGTAACAGGGGGCGAGAATCAGCCCCAGCATTTT.

This clonotype occurred a few times. CDR3 protein: CASSSQGQYTDTQYF. CDR3 nucleotides: TGTGCCAGCAGCAGCCAGGGACAGTACACAGATACGCAGTATTTT. V usage is TRBV5-5 and J usage is TRBJ2-3, with 7 bases lining up with TRBD1. V shed 4 bases, J shed 2 bases, and the junction held 7 bases outside the gene matches. The CDR3 covers 15 residues. Germline CDR1 SGHKS, CDR2 YYEKEE (reference sequence).

J is TRBJ1-5 and V is TRBV18; D is unresolved. Trimming removed 3 bases at V and 2 bases at J, with 11 bases between. The CDR3 has 15 residues. Per germline, CDR1 KGHSH and CDR2 LQKENI. CDR3 amino acids: CASSPLERGNQPQHF. The CDR3, as DNA: TGTGCCAGCTCACCTCTTGAAAGGGGCAATCAGCCCCAGCATTTT.

In this sample, this clonotype turned up once. Relative to the germline gene, one junction end is altered; a read error may explain this. This rearrangement joins TRBV7-9 to TRBJ2-7; 8 nucleotides match TRBD2. This CDR3 is 12 amino acids long. CDR1 is SEHNR, CDR2 FQNEAQ, per germline (reference sequence). CDR3 residues: CASTLAGTEQHF. Written as DNA, the CDR3 is TGTGCCAGCACCTTAGCGGGAACCGAGCAGCACTTC.

This rearrangement joins TRBV13 to TRBJ2-6; TRBD1 might be the D (6 bases). V gave up 4 bases and J gave up 0 bases, with 13 bases separating them. This CDR3 comprises 17 residues. Looked up from germline, CDR1 is PRHDT and CDR2 is FYEKMQ (reference sequence). CDR3 region: CASSSTGWGSGANVLTF. CDR3 nucleotide sequence: TGTGCCAGCAGCTCAACAGGGTGGGGCTCTGGGGCCAACGTCCTGACTTTC.

This chain connects TRBV28 to TRBJ2-6, with 7 bases that match TRBD1. Germline CDR1 is MDHEN and CDR2 is SYDVKM. With V trimmed by 1 base and J by 1 base, 7 bases remained unmatched. The CDR3 has 18 residues. The CDR3 sequence is CASSLLGQFVSGANVLTF. CDR3 sequence (DNA): TGTGCCAGCAGTTTATTGGGACAGTTTGTTTCTGGGGCCAACGTCCTGACTTTC.

This clonotype showed up many times. J is TRBJ1-6 and V is TRBV12-3 or TRBV12-4; a weak D match, TRBD1 (5 bases). Trimming took 5 bases from V and 7 from J, leaving 12 bases between them. This CDR3 is 14 amino acids long. Written as DNA, the CDR3 is TGTGCCAGCAGTCTCGGGACGGCGAATTCACCCCTCCACTTT. The encoded protein is CASSLGTANSPLHF.

The rearrangement joins TRBV5-1 to TRBJ1-1, with TRBD1 matching 8 bases. The V segment lost 6 bases and the J segment 0 bases; nucleotides outside the gene matches: 7. The CDR3 runs to 15 residues. Germline CDR1 reads SGHRS; CDR2 reads YFSETQ. CDR3 coding DNA: TGCGCCAGCACCCACAGGGACAGGATGAACACTGAAGCTTTCTTT. Protein: CASTHRDRMNTEAFF.

This clonotype was seen repeatedly, ten times or more. CDR3 protein: CASMGLAGGAYNEQFF. CDR3 DNA: TGCGCCAGCATGGGATTAGCGGGAGGGGCCTACAATGAGCAGTTCTTC. The V call is TRBV5-1, the J call TRBJ2-1; 11 bases are shared with TRBD2. The CDR3 is 16 amino acids. CDR1 is SGHRS and CDR2 is YFSETQ in the germline V gene. Trimming removed 6 bases from V and 2 bases from J; junction bases left unmatched: 7.

This rearrangement joins TRBV4-3 to TRBJ1-1; D might be TRBD1 (5 bases). This CDR3 is built from 15 residues. Germline V gives CDR1 LGHNA, CDR2 YSLEER. Trimming removed 4 bases from V and 4 bases from J, with 16 bases in between. CDR3 residues: CASSPVVGRGTEAFF. The CDR3 DNA reads as TGCGCCAGCAGCCCCGTGGTAGGGAGGGGCACTGAAGCTTTCTTT.

This clonotype came up many times. The chain combines TRBV2 with TRBJ2-5, with D perhaps TRBD1 (5 bases). The CDR3 has 15 amino acids. Trimming took off 4 bases at V and 2 bases at J, with 14 bases between the two ends. Germline V gives CDR1 SNHLY, CDR2 FYNNEI. Here the CDR3 reads CASSAIDRMQETQYF. DNA for the CDR3: TGTGCCAGCAGTGCGATAGACAGAATGCAAGAGACCCAGTACTTC.

The gene calls are TRBV11-2 and TRBJ2-1, with 7 bases matching TRBD2. The CDR3 runs to 15 residues. Losses at the gene ends were 6 bases for V and 3 bases for J; bases not matched to a gene: 8. The germline V gene has CDR1 SGHAT and CDR2 FQNNGV. The CDR3 is CASRPSGIFYNEQFF. CDR3 coding DNA: TGTGCCAGCAGGCCAAGCGGGATCTTCTACAATGAGCAGTTCTTC. Using reference TRBV11-2 and TRBJ2-1 for the parts outside the CDR3, the full variable domain is EAGVAQSPRYKIIEKRQSVAFWCNPISGHATLYWYQQILGQGPKLLIQFQNNGVVDDSQLPKDRFSAERLKGVDSTLKIQPAKLEDSAVYLCASRPSGIFYNEQFFGPGTRLTVL.

This clonotype turned up a few times. V is TRBV28 and J is TRBJ1-2; tentatively, D is TRBD1 (5 bases). This CDR3 has 13 amino acids. Germline lookup yields CDR1 MDHEN and CDR2 SYDVKM. V lost 7 bases to trimming and J lost 3 bases, with 12 bases between them. CDR3 in amino acids: CASTQVGDYGYTF. CDR3 DNA sequence: TGTGCCAGCACCCAAGTGGGGGACTATGGCTACACCTTC.

The chain uses TRBV30 and TRBJ2-1; TRBD2 matches 7 bases. CDR1 and CDR2 from the germline V gene are GTSNPN and SVGIG (reference sequence). The length of the CDR3 is 14 residues. Trimming at V came to 4 bases and at J to 2 bases, leaving 5 bases not matched to a gene. The DNA for the CDR3 is TGTGCCTGGAAGAGGGAGGGCCCCTACAATGAGCAGTTCTTC. It translates to CAWKREGPYNEQFF.

Comments on this clonotype: The junction and the germline gene differ at one end; a read error may be behind it. The rearrangement joins TRBV11-1 to TRBJ2-1; 7 nucleotides agree with TRBD2. The CDR3 loop spans 14 amino acids. Germline V gene sequence: CDR1 SGHAT, CDR2 FQDESV (reference sequence). The CDR3 DNA reads TGCGCCAGCAGCCAAGGCGGGAGCGGCTATGAGCAGTTCTTC. Translating it yields CASSQGGSGYEQFF.

This clonotype appeared a few times. This chain links TRBV15 with TRBJ2-1; no clear D. V was clipped by 3 bases and J by 10 bases, with 13 bases between them. This CDR3 comprises 13 residues. The germline V gene encodes CDR1 LNHNV and CDR2 YYDKDF (reference sequence). Written as DNA, the CDR3 is TGTGCCACCAGCAGTGAAAGGTCCGGAGAGCAGTTCTTC. Protein product: CATSSERSGEQFF.

This clonotype was counted only a few times. The chain carries TRBV29-1 and TRBJ1-2; TRBD1 agrees at 8 bases. The CDR3 is 13 amino acids. CDR1 is SQVTM, CDR2 ANQGSEA, per germline. J was trimmed by 7 bases and V by 1 base; bases with no gene match: 5. Here the CDR3 reads CSVEGQGAGGYTF. CDR3 bases: TGCAGCGTTGAAGGGCAGGGGGCGGGTGGCTACACCTTC. Drawing the rest from reference TRBV29-1 and TRBJ1-2, the complete variable domain is SAVISQKPSRDICQRGTSLTIQCQVDSQVTMMFWYRQQPGQSLTLIATANQGSEATYESGFVIDKFPISRPNLTFSTLTVSNMSPEDSSIYLCSVEGQGAGGYTFGSGTRLTVV.